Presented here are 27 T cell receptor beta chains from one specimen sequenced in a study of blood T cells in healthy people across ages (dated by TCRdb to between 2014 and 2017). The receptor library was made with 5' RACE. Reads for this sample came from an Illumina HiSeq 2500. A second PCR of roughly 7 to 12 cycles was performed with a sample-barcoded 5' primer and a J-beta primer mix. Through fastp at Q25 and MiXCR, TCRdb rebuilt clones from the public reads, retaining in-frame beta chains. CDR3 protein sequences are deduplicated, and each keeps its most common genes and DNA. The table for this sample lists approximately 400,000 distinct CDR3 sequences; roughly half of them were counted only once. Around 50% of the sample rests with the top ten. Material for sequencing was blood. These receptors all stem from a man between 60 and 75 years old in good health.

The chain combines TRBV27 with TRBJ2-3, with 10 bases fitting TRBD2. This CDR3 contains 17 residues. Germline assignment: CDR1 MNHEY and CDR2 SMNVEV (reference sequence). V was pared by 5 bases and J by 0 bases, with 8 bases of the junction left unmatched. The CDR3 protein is CASSPGTSAASTDTQYF. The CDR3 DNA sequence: TGTGCCAGCAGTCCTGGGACTAGCGCGGCTAGCACAGATACGCAGTATTTT.

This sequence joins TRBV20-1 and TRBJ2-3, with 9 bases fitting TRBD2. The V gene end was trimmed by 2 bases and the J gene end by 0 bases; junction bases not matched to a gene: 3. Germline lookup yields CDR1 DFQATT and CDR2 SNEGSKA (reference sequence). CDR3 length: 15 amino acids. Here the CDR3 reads CSARLREGSTDTQYF. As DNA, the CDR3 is TGCAGTGCTAGATTGCGGGAGGGAAGCACAGATACGCAGTATTTT.

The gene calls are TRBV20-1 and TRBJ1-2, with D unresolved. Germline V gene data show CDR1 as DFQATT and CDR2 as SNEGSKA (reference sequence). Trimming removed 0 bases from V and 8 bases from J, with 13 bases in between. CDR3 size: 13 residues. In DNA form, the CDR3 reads TGCAGTGCTAGAGAGAGGGCAGCGGGCGGCTACACCTTC. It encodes CSARERAAGGYTF.

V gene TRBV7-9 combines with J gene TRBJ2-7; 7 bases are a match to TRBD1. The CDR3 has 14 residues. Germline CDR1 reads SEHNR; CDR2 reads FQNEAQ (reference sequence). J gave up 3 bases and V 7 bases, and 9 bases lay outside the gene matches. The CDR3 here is CASTTPGQLYEQYF. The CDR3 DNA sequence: TGTGCCAGCACCACACCGGGACAGCTCTACGAGCAGTACTTC.

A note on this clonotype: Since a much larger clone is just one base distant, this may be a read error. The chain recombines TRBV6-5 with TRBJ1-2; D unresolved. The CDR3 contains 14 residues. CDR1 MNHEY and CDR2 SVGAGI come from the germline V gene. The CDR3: CTSSSTGPNYGYTF. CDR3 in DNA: TGTACCAGCAGTTCGACGGGTCCTAACTATGGCTACACCTTC.

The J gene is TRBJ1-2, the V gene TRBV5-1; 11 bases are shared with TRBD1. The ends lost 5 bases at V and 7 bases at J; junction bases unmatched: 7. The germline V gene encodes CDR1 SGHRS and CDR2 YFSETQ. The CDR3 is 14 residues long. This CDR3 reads CASRNGTGGLGYTF. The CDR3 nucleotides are TGCGCCAGCAGAAACGGGACAGGGGGACTTGGCTACACCTTC.

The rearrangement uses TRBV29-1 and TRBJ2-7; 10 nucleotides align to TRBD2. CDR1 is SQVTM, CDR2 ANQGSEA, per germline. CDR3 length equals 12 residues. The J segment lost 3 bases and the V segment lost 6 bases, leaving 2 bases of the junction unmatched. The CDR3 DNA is TGCAGCGTAGCGGGAGGGGGCTACGAGCAGTACTTC. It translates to CSVAGGGYEQYF.

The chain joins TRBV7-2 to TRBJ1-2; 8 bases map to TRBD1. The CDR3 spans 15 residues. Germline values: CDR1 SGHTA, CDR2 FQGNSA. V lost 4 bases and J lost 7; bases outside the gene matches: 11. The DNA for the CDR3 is TGTGCCAGCAGCTGGCAGGGGACAGGAGAGATTGGCTACACCTTC. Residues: CASSWQGTGEIGYTF.

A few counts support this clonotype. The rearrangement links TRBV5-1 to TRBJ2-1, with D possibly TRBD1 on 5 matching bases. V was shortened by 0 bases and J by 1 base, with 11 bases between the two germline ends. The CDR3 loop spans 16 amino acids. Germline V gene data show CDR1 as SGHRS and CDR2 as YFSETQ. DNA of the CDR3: TGCGCCAGCAGCTTGGTTCCAGGGATTTCCTACAATGAGCAGTTCTTC. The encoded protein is CASSLVPGISYNEQFF.

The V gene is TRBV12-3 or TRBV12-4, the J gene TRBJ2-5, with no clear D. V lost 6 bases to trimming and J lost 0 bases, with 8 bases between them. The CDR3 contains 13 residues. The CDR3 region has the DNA TGTGCCAGCAGGCAGGAGTACCAAGAGACCCAGTACTTC. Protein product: CASRQEYQETQYF.

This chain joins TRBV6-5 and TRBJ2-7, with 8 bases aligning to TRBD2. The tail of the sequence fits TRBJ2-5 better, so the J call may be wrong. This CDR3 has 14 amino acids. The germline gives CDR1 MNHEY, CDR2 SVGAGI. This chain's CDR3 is CASSYSGGVETQYF. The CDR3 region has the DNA TGTGCCAGCAGTTACTCCGGGGGGGTAGAGACCCAGTACTTC.

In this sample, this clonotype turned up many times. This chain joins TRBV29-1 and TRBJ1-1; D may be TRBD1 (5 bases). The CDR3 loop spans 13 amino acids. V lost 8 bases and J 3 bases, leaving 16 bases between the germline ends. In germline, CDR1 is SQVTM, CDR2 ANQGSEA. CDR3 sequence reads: CSPIGGLDTEAFF. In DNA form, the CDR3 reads TGCAGCCCGATTGGGGGTTTGGACACTGAAGCTTTCTTT.

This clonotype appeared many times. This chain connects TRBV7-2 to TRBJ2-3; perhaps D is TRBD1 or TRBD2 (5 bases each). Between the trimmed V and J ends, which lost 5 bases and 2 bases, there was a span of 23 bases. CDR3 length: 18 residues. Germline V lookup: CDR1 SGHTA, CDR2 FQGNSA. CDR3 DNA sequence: TGTGCCAGCAGCCGGGGCGCTAGCTCCCTTCCCCTCACAGATACGCAGTATTTT. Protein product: CASSRGASSLPLTDTQYF.

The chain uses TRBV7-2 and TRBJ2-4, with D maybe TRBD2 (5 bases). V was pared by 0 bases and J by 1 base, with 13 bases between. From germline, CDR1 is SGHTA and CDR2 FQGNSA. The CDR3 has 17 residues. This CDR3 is CASSLAPRGEAKNIQYF. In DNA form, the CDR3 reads TGTGCCAGCAGCTTAGCTCCACGGGGAGAGGCCAAAAACATTCAGTACTTC.

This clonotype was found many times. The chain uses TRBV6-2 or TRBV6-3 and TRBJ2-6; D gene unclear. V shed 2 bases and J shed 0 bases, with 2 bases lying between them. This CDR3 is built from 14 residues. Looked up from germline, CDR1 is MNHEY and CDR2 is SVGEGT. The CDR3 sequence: CASSYSSGANVLTF. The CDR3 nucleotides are TGTGCCAGCAGTTACAGCTCTGGGGCCAACGTCCTGACTTTC.

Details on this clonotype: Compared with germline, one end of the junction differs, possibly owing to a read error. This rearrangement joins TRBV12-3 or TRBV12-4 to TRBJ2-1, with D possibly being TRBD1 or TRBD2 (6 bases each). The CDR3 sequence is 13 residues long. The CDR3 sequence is CASRDGGYNEQFF. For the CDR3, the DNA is TGTGCCAGCCGGGACGGGGGCTACAACGAGCAGTTCTTC.

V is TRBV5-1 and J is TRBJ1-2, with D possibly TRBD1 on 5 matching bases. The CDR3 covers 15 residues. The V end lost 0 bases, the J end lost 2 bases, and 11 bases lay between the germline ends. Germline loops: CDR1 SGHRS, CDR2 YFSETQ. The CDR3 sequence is CASSLEGPGNYGYTF. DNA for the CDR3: TGCGCCAGCAGCTTGGAGGGGCCGGGAAACTATGGCTACACCTTC.

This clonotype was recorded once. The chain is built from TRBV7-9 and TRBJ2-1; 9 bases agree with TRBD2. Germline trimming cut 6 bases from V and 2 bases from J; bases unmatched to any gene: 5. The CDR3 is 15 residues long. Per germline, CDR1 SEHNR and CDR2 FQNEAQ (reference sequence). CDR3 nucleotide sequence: TGTGCCAGCAGGGCGGGGGGGACCCCCTACAATGAGCAGTTCTTC. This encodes CASRAGGTPYNEQFF.

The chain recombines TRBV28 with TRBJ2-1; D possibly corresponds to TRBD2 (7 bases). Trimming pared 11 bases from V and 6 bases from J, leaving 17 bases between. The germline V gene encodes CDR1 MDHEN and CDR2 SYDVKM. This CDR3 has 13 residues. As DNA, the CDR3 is TGTGCCTCCAGGGAGGGGGGAGGCAATGAGCAGTTCTTC. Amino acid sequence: CASREGGGNEQFF.

The CDR3 here is CASSARGDNEQFF. In nucleotides, the CDR3 is TGTGCCAGCAGTGCCAGGGGTGACAATGAGCAGTTCTTC. The chain carries TRBV28 and TRBJ2-1, with D possibly matching TRBD1 (6 bases). V gave up 5 bases and J gave up 5 bases, with 10 bases separating them. The CDR3 contains 13 residues. In germline, CDR1 is MDHEN, CDR2 SYDVKM. Using reference TRBV28 and TRBJ2-1 for the parts outside the CDR3, the full variable domain is DVKVTQSSRYLVKRTGEKVFLECVQDMDHENMFWYRQDPGLGLRLIYFSYDVKMKEKGDIPEGYSVSREKKERFSLILESASTNQTSMYLCASSARGDNEQFFGPGTRLTVL.

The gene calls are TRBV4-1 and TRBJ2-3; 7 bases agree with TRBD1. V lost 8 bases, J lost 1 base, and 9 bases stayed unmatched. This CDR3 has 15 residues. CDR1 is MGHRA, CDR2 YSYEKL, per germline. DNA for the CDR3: TGCGCCAGCGCAGGGGGAGCCCTTGGCACAGATACGCAGTATTTT. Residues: CASAGGALGTDTQYF.

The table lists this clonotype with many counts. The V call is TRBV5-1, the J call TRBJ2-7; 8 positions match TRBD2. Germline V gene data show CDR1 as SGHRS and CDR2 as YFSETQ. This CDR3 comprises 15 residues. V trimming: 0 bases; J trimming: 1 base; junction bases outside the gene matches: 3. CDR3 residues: CASSLVPGGSYEQYF. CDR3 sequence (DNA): TGCGCCAGCAGCTTGGTCCCGGGGGGGTCCTACGAGCAGTACTTC.

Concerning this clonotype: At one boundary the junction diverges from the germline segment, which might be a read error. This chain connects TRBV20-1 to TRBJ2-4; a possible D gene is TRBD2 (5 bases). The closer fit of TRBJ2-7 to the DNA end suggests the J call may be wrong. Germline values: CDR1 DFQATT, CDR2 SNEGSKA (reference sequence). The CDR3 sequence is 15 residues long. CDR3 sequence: CSARDVVRDYYEQYF. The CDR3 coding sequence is TGCAGCGCTAGAGATGTGGTCCGGGATTATTACGAGCAGTACTTC.

CDR3 bases: TGTGCCAGCAGCGGAGGAGAGCAGAACACAGATACGCAGTATTTT. Translating gives CASSGGEQNTDTQYF. V gene TRBV4-2 combines with J gene TRBJ2-3, with TRBD2 as a possible D gene (5 bases). Germline values: CDR1 LGHNA, CDR2 YNFKEQ. V shed 5 bases and J shed 2 bases, with 14 bases lying between them. This CDR3 has 15 residues.

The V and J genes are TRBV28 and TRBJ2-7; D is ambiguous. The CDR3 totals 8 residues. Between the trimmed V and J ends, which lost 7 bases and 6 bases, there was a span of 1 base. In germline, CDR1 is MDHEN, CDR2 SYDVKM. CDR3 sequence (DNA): TGTGCCAGCACCGAGCAGTACTTC. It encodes CASTEQYF.

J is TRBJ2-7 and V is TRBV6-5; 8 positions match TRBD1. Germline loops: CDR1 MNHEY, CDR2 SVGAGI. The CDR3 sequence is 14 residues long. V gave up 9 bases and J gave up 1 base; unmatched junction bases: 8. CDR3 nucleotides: TGTGCCAGTCGGGACAGGCCTCAATCCTACGAGCAGTACTTC. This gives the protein CASRDRPQSYEQYF.

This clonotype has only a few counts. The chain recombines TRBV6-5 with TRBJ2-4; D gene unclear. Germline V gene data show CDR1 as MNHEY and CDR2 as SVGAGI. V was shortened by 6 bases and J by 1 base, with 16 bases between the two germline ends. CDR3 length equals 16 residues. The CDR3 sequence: CASSPTLARAKNIQYF. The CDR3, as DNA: TGTGCCAGCAGCCCCACATTGGCGAGGGCCAAAAACATTCAGTACTTC.